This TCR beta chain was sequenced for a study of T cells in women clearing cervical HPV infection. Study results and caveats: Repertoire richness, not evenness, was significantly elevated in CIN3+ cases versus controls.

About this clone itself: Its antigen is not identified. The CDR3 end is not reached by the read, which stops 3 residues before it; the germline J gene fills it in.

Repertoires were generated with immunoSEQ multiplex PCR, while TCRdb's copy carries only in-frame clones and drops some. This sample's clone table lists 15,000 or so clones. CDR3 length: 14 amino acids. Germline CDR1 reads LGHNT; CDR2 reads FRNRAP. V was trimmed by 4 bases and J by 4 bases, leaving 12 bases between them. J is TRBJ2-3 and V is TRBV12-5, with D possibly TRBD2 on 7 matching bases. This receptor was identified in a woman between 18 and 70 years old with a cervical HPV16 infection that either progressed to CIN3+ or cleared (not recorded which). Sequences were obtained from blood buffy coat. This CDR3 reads CASGWAGAPDTQYF. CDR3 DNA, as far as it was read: TGTGCTAGTGGTTGGGCGGGGGCACCAGATACG.